Included here is one T cell receptor beta chain sequence, with context. Its antigen remains unknown. The source of the sample is a study of cytomegalovirus exposure and HLA in healthy donors. Whole-study results and caveats: TCR beta chain V- and J-gene trimming was linked, in a later analysis, to a missense variant in DCLRE1C. Follow-up analysis seemed to connect common viral pathogens with several of the most significant clusters identified.

V shed 0 bases and J 0 bases; nucleotides not matched to a gene: 2. Germline V gene sequence: CDR1 SGDLS, CDR2 YYNGEE. The CDR3 length is 15 residues. PCR involved 60 Vbeta and 13 Jbeta primers. TCRdb keeps only in-frame clones here, not all; method: immunoSEQ multiplex PCR. The sample shows some 150,000 clones, roughly 80% of them seen only once. The receptor comes from a human donor in good health. Sequencing was done on a sample of PBMCs. The chain links TRBV9 to TRBJ1-1; TRBD1 aligns across 7 bases. The CDR3 here is CASSVEQGMNTEAFF. CDR3 coding DNA: TGTGCCAGCAGCGTAGAACAGGGGATGAACACTGAAGCTTTCTTT.